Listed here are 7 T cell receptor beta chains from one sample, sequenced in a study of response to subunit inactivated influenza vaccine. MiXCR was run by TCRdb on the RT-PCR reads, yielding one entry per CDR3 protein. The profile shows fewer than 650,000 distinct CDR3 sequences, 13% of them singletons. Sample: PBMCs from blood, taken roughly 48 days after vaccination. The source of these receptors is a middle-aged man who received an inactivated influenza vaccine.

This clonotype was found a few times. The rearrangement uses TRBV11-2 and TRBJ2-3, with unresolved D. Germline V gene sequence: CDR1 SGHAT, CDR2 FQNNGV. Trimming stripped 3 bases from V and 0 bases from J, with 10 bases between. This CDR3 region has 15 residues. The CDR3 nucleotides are TGTGCCAGCAGCTTGCAAGCAGCTAGCACAGATACGCAGTATTTT. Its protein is CASSLQAASTDTQYF. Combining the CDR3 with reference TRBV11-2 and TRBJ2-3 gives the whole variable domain EAGVAQSPRYKIIEKRQSVAFWCNPISGHATLYWYQQILGQGPKLLIQFQNNGVVDDSQLPKDRFSAERLKGVDSTLKIQPAKLEDSAVYLCASSLQAASTDTQYFGPGTRLTVL.

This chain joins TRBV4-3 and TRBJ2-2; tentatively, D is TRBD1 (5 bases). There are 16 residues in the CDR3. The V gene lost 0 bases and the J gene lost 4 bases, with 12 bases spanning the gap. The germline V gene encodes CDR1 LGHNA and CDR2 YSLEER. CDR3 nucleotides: TGCGCCAGCAGCCAAGATAGCTGGACATTCACCGGGGAGCTGTTTTTT. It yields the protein CASSQDSWTFTGELFF.

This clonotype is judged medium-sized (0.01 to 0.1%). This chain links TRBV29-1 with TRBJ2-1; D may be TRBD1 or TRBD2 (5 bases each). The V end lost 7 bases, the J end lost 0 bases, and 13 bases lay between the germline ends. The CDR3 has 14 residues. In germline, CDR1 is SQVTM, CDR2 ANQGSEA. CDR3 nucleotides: TGCAGCGGCTCCGGGACGCCCTCCTACAATGAGCAGTTCTTC. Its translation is CSGSGTPSYNEQFF.

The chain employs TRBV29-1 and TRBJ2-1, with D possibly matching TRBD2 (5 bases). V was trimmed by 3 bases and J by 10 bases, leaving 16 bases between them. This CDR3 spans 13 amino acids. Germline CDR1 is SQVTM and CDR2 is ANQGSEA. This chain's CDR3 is CSVEGEPGGEQFF. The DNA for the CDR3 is TGCAGCGTTGAGGGAGAACCCGGCGGCGAGCAGTTCTTC.

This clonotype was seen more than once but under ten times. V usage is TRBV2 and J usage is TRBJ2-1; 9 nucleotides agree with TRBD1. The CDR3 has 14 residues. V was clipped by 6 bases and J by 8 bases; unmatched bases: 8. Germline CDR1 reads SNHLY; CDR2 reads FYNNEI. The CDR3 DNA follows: TGTGCCAGCAGGACCGGACAGGGGACGTATGAGCAGTTCTTC. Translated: CASRTGQGTYEQFF.

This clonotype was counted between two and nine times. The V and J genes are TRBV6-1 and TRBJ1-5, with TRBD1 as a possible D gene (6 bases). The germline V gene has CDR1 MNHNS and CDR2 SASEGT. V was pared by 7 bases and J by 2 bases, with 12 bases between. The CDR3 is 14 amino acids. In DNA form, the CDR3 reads TGTGCCAGCAACAGGGATGGGGGCAATCAGCCCCAGCATTTT. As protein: CASNRDGGNQPQHF.

CDR3 region: CAWSLTSVQYF. CDR3 DNA sequence: TGTGCCTGGAGTCTCACTAGCGTGCAGTATTTT. The V gene is TRBV30, the J gene TRBJ2-3, with 7 bases that match TRBD2. The CDR3 runs 11 residues. The germline V gene has CDR1 GTSNPN and CDR2 SVGIG (reference sequence). V shed 2 bases, J shed 11 bases, and the junction held 4 bases outside the gene matches.